Below, 17 T cell receptor beta chains from the same sample are listed, as sequenced in a study of blood T cell repertoires in COVID-19 (TCRdb year 2020). The library was obtained by the immunoSEQ multiplex PCR assay. In its TCRdb copy, this immuneACCESS table keeps in-frame sequences only and misses some clones. Where compared with another copy, unresolved V genes explain less than half of these, and the others have no known cause. The sample table contains roughly 150,000 clones; only one count was recorded for under 95% of them. The ten largest account for approximately 5% of the sample. The sequenced material came from peripheral blood. The receptor set was obtained from a man younger than 35 with COVID-19, enrolled during active disease.

The chain carries TRBV7-2 and TRBJ2-7, with D perhaps matching TRBD2 (5 bases). The CDR3 has 13 amino acids. The germline V gene has CDR1 SGHTA and CDR2 FQGNSA. V dropped 5 bases and J dropped 3 bases, with 11 bases sitting between them. The CDR3 DNA follows: TGTGCCAGCAGCGAAGGACGGGGCTACGAGCAGTACTTC. Its protein is CASSEGRGYEQYF.

This clone was observed once. The CDR3 region has the DNA TGTGCCAGCACCTCACAGGGATATGGCTACACCTTC. Translated: CASTSQGYGYTF. The chain is built from TRBV9 and TRBJ1-2, with D maybe TRBD1 (6 bases). Trimming took off 6 bases at V and 5 bases at J, with 11 bases between the two ends. Germline V lookup: CDR1 SGDLS, CDR2 YYNGEE. This CDR3 contains 12 residues.

The rearrangement joins TRBV5-1 to TRBJ2-6, with 11 bases fitting TRBD2. Trimming took 2 bases from V and 0 from J; bases not matched to a gene: 4. CDR1 and CDR2 (germline): SGHRS, YFSETQ. This CDR3 spans 18 amino acids. The CDR3 DNA reads as TGCGCCAGCAGCTTACTAGCGGGAGTAAGCTCTGGGGCCAACGTCCTGACTTTC. It specifies CASSLLAGVSSGANVLTF.

The genes are TRBV27 and TRBJ2-7; D is possibly TRBD2 (6 bases). CDR1 and CDR2 (germline): MNHEY, SMNVEV (reference sequence). V was clipped by 2 bases and J by 0 bases, with 14 bases between them. The CDR3 is made up of 16 amino acids. The CDR3, as DNA: TGTGCCAGCAGTTTACGCGTGCGGGGTAGCTCCTACGAGCAGTACTTC. This sequence encodes CASSLRVRGSSYEQYF.

The V gene is TRBV5-6, the J gene TRBJ1-5, with D tentatively TRBD1 (5 bases). This CDR3 spans 15 amino acids. Germline CDR1 reads SGHDT; CDR2 reads YYEEEE. V was cut by 0 bases and J by 6 bases, with 13 bases left in between. CDR3 coding DNA: TGTGCCAGCAGCTTGGTAGGATCAAGGGGTCAGCCCCAGCATTTT. Protein: CASSLVGSRGQPQHF.

This chain uses TRBV21-1 with TRBJ2-1; the listed D gene, TRBD1, was not tested against the DNA. TRBV21-1 is assigned pseudogene status. This CDR3 is 14 amino acids long. CDR3 protein: CASTRTGNHNEQFF. The CDR3 DNA reads TGTGCCAGCACCAGGACAGGGAACCACAATGAGCAGTTCTTC.

The chain is built from TRBV30 and TRBJ1-1; 9 bases match TRBD1. CDR1 and CDR2 from the germline V gene are GTSNPN and SVGIG (reference sequence). V was pared by 6 bases and J by 1 base, with 12 bases of the junction left unmatched. The CDR3 spans 16 residues. The CDR3 DNA follows: TGTGCCTGCTCCGAACCGGGACAGGGAGCGAACACTGAAGCTTTCTTT. Translated, it gives CACSEPGQGANTEAFF.

The J gene is TRBJ2-1, the V gene TRBV2; 12 bases line up with TRBD2. Trimming cost V 6 bases and J 0 bases; bases outside gene matches: 12. The CDR3 sequence is 19 residues long. The germline gives CDR1 SNHLY, CDR2 FYNNEI. The CDR3 region has the DNA TGTGCCAGCAGGGCCTGGGCTAGCGGGAGGGGAGGCTCCTACAATGAGCAGTTCTTC. Amino acids: CASRAWASGRGGSYNEQFF.

In this sample, this clone turned up once. The J gene is TRBJ2-2, the V gene TRBV30; D uncertain. Deletions cut 5 bases from V and 7 bases from J, with 11 bases between. This CDR3 contains 12 residues. Germline CDR1 and CDR2: GTSNPN and SVGIG (reference sequence). Here the CDR3 reads CAWGLDHGELFF. Written as DNA, the CDR3 is TGTGCCTGGGGCCTAGACCACGGGGAGCTGTTTTTT. Looking up the rest from reference TRBV30 and TRBJ2-2 gives the full variable domain: SQTIHQWPATLVQPVGSPLSLECTVEGTSNPNLYWYRQAAGRGLQLLFYSVGIGQISSEVPQNLSASRPQDRQFILSSKKLLLSDSGFYLCAWGLDHGELFFGEGSRLTVL.

The genes are TRBV10-3 and TRBJ1-1; 8 bases are a match to TRBD1. Germline V gene sequence: CDR1 ENHRY, CDR2 SYGVKD. This CDR3 spans 14 amino acids. V trimming: 7 bases; J trimming: 4 bases; junction bases outside the gene matches: 8. The CDR3 loop is CAIKKDRESTEAFF. The CDR3 nucleotides are TGTGCCATCAAGAAGGACAGGGAATCCACTGAAGCTTTCTTT.

This rearrangement joins TRBV7-9 to TRBJ1-2; 8 positions agree with TRBD1. This CDR3 contains 16 residues. Germline-derived CDR1 and CDR2 are SEHNR and FQNEAQ (reference sequence). After removal of 5 bases from V and 4 bases from J, the junction contained 12 bases not matched to a gene. The CDR3: CASSNRTGKRGYGYTF. The CDR3, as DNA: TGTGCCAGCAGCAACCGGACAGGGAAAAGGGGCTATGGCTACACCTTC.

The V and J genes are TRBV12-3 or TRBV12-4 and TRBJ2-1; D remains unclear. The CDR3 has 13 amino acids. The ends were cut back, 2 bases at V and 7 bases at J, with 9 bases in the middle. The CDR3 here is CASSLQAANEQFF. The CDR3 nucleotides read TGTGCCAGCAGTTTACAGGCCGCAAATGAGCAGTTCTTC.

The CDR3 region is CASVGLHYEQYF. CDR3 nucleotide sequence: TGTGCCAGCGTGGGACTTCACTACGAGCAGTACTTC. The chain carries TRBV5-6 and TRBJ2-7, with D tentatively TRBD2 (6 bases). This CDR3 comprises 12 residues. Trimming removed 7 bases from V and 3 bases from J, with 11 bases in between. The germline CDR1 and CDR2 sequences are SGHDT and YYEEEE.

V usage is TRBV6-6 and J usage is TRBJ1-5, with no clear D. This CDR3 is built from 15 residues. Germline CDR1 MNHNY, CDR2 SVGAGI (reference sequence). Trimming removed 6 bases at V and 0 bases at J, with 12 bases between. CDR3 DNA sequence: TGTGCCAGCAGCAGGACGGGATATAGCAATCAGCCCCAGCATTTT. Amino acids: CASSRTGYSNQPQHF.

In DNA, the CDR3 is TGTGCCAGCAGCCAAGGACAGAATGAAAAACTGTTTTTT. Protein: CASSQGQNEKLFF. This chain joins TRBV7-9 and TRBJ1-4; possible D gene TRBD1, 6 bases. The CDR3 is made up of 13 amino acids. Between the trimmed V and J ends, which lost 5 bases and 5 bases, there was a span of 9 bases. Germline V gene sequence: CDR1 SEHNR, CDR2 FQNEAQ (reference sequence). Full variable domain (rest looked up from reference TRBV7-9 and TRBJ1-4): DTGVSQNPRHKITKRGQNVTFRCDPISEHNRLYWYRQTLGQGPEFLTYFQNEAQLEKSRLLSDRFSAERPKGSFSTLEIQRTEQGDSAMYLCASSQGQNEKLFFGSGTQLSVL.

The CDR3 here is CSVGPRQAPYGYTF. The CDR3 region has the DNA TGCAGCGTTGGCCCGCGTCAGGCACCCTATGGCTACACCTTC. The chain carries TRBV29-1 and TRBJ1-2; unclear D gene. Between the trimmed V and J ends, which lost 4 bases and 4 bases, there was a span of 16 bases. The CDR3 runs to 14 residues. Germline-derived CDR1 and CDR2 are SQVTM and ANQGSEA.

This chain connects TRBV10-3 to TRBJ2-7; no reliable D call. The CDR3 is made up of 13 amino acids. V lost 6 bases and J lost 0, with 9 bases in between. Germline V CDR1 and CDR2: ENHRY, SYGVKD. The CDR3: CAIRQPNSYEQYF. The CDR3 DNA reads as TGTGCCATCAGGCAACCTAACTCCTACGAGCAGTACTTC.